These 27 T cell receptor beta chains were all obtained from the same sample, sequenced in a study of patients and donors after allogeneic stem cell transplantation. In TCRdb, the RT-PCR reads were re-called with MiXCR into one record per CDR3 protein. This table has hundreds of thousands of distinct CDR3 sequences, 15% to 20% appearing once. Sequencing used blood, either unsorted or a sorted T cell fraction (not recorded which). The receptors were sampled from a human donor who was either an allogeneic HSCT recipient or a stem cell or donor lymphocyte infusion donor (not recorded which). It is not recorded whose cells these are; they may come from a transplant donor.

This clonotype was observed a few times. The chain joins TRBV20-1 to TRBJ1-2, with D possibly being TRBD1 (6 bases). The CDR3 has 13 amino acids. With 3 bases removed from V and 6 bases from J, the gap between germline ends came to 14 bases. The V gene's germline CDR1 is DFQATT and CDR2 SNEGSKA (reference sequence). The CDR3 is CSARGADPHGYTF. In DNA form, the CDR3 reads TGCAGTGCTAGGGGGGCGGACCCTCATGGCTACACCTTC.

This clonotype was seen more than once but under ten times. The rearrangement uses TRBV12-3 or TRBV12-4 and TRBJ2-2; 12 nucleotides match TRBD2. Trimming cost V 6 bases and J 2 bases; bases outside gene matches: 4. The CDR3 is 16 residues long. CDR3 region: CASSKGLAGNTGELFF. The CDR3 nucleotides are TGTGCCAGCAGCAAGGGACTAGCGGGCAACACCGGGGAGCTGTTTTTT.

This chain links TRBV7-2 with TRBJ1-2; the D is unclear. Germline assignment: CDR1 SGHTA and CDR2 FQGNSA. The V end lost 1 base, the J end lost 8 bases, and 8 bases lay between the germline ends. This CDR3 is built from 12 residues. CDR3 protein: CASSLVGRGYTF. The CDR3 bases are TGTGCCAGCAGCTTAGTAGGGAGGGGCTACACCTTC. Looking up the rest from reference TRBV7-2 and TRBJ1-2 gives the full variable domain: GAGVSQSPSNKVTEKGKDVELRCDPISGHTALYWYRQSLGQGLEFLIYFQGNSAPDKSGLPSDRFSAERTGGSVSTLTIQRTQQEDSAVYLCASSLVGRGYTFGSGTRLTVV.

This clonotype was observed a handful of times. The chain couples TRBV9 to TRBJ1-1, with D hard to call. V lost 5 bases and J 5 bases, leaving 16 bases between the germline ends. Germline V lookup: CDR1 SGDLS, CDR2 YYNGEE. The CDR3 sequence is 14 residues long. The CDR3: CASSSPSGGTEAFF. CDR3 nucleotides: TGTGCCAGCAGTTCTCCTTCGGGAGGAACTGAAGCTTTCTTT.

This chain links TRBV2 with TRBJ2-1, with D possibly TRBD2 on 6 matching bases. CDR3 size: 18 residues. Germline-derived CDR1 and CDR2 are SNHLY and FYNNEI. V dropped 0 bases and J dropped 5 bases, with 20 bases sitting between them. CDR3 DNA: TGTGCCAGCAGTGAAGCGCTTCCGGGACTCATAAATAACAATGAGCAGTTCTTC. Its translation is CASSEALPGLINNNEQFF.

The chain links TRBV5-6 to TRBJ2-7; the D call may be TRBD1 or TRBD2 (5 bases each). CDR1 is SGHDT, CDR2 YYEEEE, per germline. CDR3 length equals 17 residues. The germline V and J ends were trimmed by 2 bases and 3 bases, with 21 bases remaining between them. The CDR3 loop is CASSLGRSGRRLYEQYF. In nucleotides, the CDR3 is TGTGCCAGCAGCTTAGGAAGGTCGGGACGTCGGCTCTACGAGCAGTACTTC.

This rearrangement joins TRBV11-2 to TRBJ1-4; tentatively, D is TRBD1 (6 bases). The germline V and J ends were trimmed by 0 bases and 7 bases, with 12 bases remaining between them. Germline V gene sequence: CDR1 SGHAT, CDR2 FQNNGV. This CDR3 comprises 15 residues. The CDR3 loop reads CASSLEDGGGEKLFF. The CDR3 nucleotides are TGTGCCAGCAGCTTAGAGGATGGAGGGGGTGAAAAACTGTTTTTT. The entire variable domain, with the rest obtained from reference TRBV11-2 and TRBJ1-4, is as follows: EAGVAQSPRYKIIEKRQSVAFWCNPISGHATLYWYQQILGQGPKLLIQFQNNGVVDDSQLPKDRFSAERLKGVDSTLKIQPAKLEDSAVYLCASSLEDGGGEKLFFGSGTQLSVL.

This clonotype came up a few times. The chain employs TRBV30 and TRBJ1-2; the D gene is possibly TRBD1 (5 bases). With 1 base removed from V and 5 bases from J, the gap between germline ends came to 8 bases. Looked up from germline, CDR1 is GTSNPN and CDR2 is SVGIG (reference sequence). The CDR3 totals 12 residues. The CDR3 reads CAWSGGMYGYTF. CDR3 nucleotides: TGTGCCTGGAGTGGGGGCATGTATGGCTACACCTTC. The full variable domain, in which reference TRBV30 and TRBJ1-2 provide the parts outside the CDR3, is SQTIHQWPATLVQPVGSPLSLECTVEGTSNPNLYWYRQAAGRGLQLLFYSVGIGQISSEVPQNLSASRPQDRQFILSSKKLLLSDSGFYLCAWSGGMYGYTFGSGTRLTVV.

The gene calls are TRBV7-2 and TRBJ2-1; D unclear. The V end was cut by 6 bases, the J end by 6 bases, with 6 bases between. Germline V lookup: CDR1 SGHTA, CDR2 FQGNSA. The CDR3 spans 11 residues. The CDR3 region has the DNA TGTGCCAGCAGGTCAAGCAATGAGCAGTTCTTC. Encoded protein: CASRSSNEQFF.

In DNA, the CDR3 is TGTGCCACCGCTGCAACAGGAAATGAGCAGTTCTTC. Its translation: CATAATGNEQFF. The chain carries TRBV24-1 and TRBJ2-1; a weak D match, TRBD1 (5 bases). The V end was cut by 9 bases, the J end by 7 bases, with 12 bases between. The germline CDR1 and CDR2 sequences are KGHDR and SFDVKD. This CDR3 spans 12 amino acids.

The rearrangement joins TRBV29-1 to TRBJ2-3; D is uncertain. Trimming removed 4 bases at V and 0 bases at J, with 11 bases between. The germline CDR1 and CDR2 sequences are SQVTM and ANQGSEA. This CDR3 is 14 amino acids long. The CDR3 sequence is CSVVGRTSTDTQYF. In DNA, the CDR3 is TGCAGCGTTGTTGGACGGACGAGCACAGATACGCAGTATTTT.

J is TRBJ2-5 and V is TRBV15; unclear D gene. The ends were cut back, 0 bases at V and 1 base at J, with 9 bases in the middle. Germline lookup yields CDR1 LNHNV and CDR2 YYDKDF (reference sequence). The CDR3 is 15 residues long. The CDR3 DNA sequence: TGTGCCACCAGCAGAGATTATCACATCCAAGAGACCCAGTACTTC. Translated, it gives CATSRDYHIQETQYF.

This clonotype was observed a handful of times. The chain uses TRBV7-2 and TRBJ1-2; a weak D match, TRBD1 (5 bases). The V gene lost 1 base and the J gene lost 8 bases, with 14 bases spanning the gap. CDR3 length: 14 residues. Germline CDR1 is SGHTA and CDR2 is FQGNSA. The CDR3 reads CASSLVPGTRGYTF. CDR3 DNA: TGTGCCAGCAGCTTAGTTCCGGGGACGAGAGGCTACACCTTC.

As DNA, the CDR3 is TGTGCCTGGAGTCCTCGTGGGACAGGGGTTATAGCTTTCTTT. The encoded protein is CAWSPRGTGVIAFF. The J gene is TRBJ1-1, the V gene TRBV30; 10 nucleotides align to TRBD1. V lost 2 bases, J lost 10 bases, and 10 bases stayed unmatched. This CDR3 is built from 14 residues. CDR1 is GTSNPN, CDR2 SVGIG, per germline (reference sequence).

In this sample, this clonotype turned up many times. V gene TRBV10-3 combines with J gene TRBJ2-7; D possibly corresponds to TRBD1 (5 bases). CDR3 size: 13 residues. Trimming left V 3 bases short and J 4 bases short, with 10 bases between. The V gene's germline CDR1 is ENHRY and CDR2 SYGVKD. The CDR3 nucleotides are TGTGCCATCAGTGACAGGGAAAAATACGAGCAGTACTTC. It yields the protein CAISDREKYEQYF.

This clonotype was recorded many times. CDR3 region: CASSVGSSGGADTQYF. Written as DNA, the CDR3 is TGTGCCAGCAGCGTAGGAAGTAGCGGGGGGGCAGATACGCAGTATTTT. The chain recombines TRBV9 with TRBJ2-3; TRBD2 agrees at 11 bases. The V gene end was trimmed by 0 bases and the J gene end by 4 bases; junction bases not matched to a gene: 4. Germline CDR1 is SGDLS and CDR2 is YYNGEE. This CDR3 has 16 amino acids.

This clonotype showed up just a few times. This chain links TRBV7-2 with TRBJ2-2, with D perhaps TRBD2 (7 bases). Looked up from germline, CDR1 is SGHTA and CDR2 is FQGNSA. V was clipped by 3 bases and J by 5 bases, with 10 bases between them. The CDR3 has 14 residues. CDR3 sequence reads: CASSFGGRTGELFF. CDR3 nucleotide sequence: TGTGCCAGCAGCTTCGGGGGGCGGACCGGGGAGCTGTTTTTT.

This clonotype was recorded a few times. The DNA of the CDR3 is TGTGCCAGCAGCCCCACAGGCGGAGTGATAGCCAAAAACATTCAGTACTTC. It translates to CASSPTGGVIAKNIQYF. The chain carries TRBV25-1 and TRBJ2-4; TRBD1 is a possible D gene (5 bases). The V gene's germline CDR1 is MGHDK and CDR2 SYGVNS. The V end was cut by 6 bases, the J end by 0 bases, with 18 bases between. The CDR3 contains 17 residues.

This clonotype was observed a handful of times. This chain uses TRBV12-3 or TRBV12-4 with TRBJ2-3; perhaps TRBD2 as D (5 bases). V gave up 4 bases and J gave up 2 bases, with 19 bases separating them. This CDR3 contains 17 residues. The CDR3 DNA reads TGTGCCAGCAGTTCGATGTGGTGGCTAGCAGCCACAGATACGCAGTATTTT. This translates into CASSSMWWLAATDTQYF.

The chain carries TRBV25-1 and TRBJ2-5; D gene uncertain. Trimming pared 4 bases from V and 5 bases from J, leaving 11 bases between. The CDR3 is made up of 13 amino acids. The germline V gene has CDR1 MGHDK and CDR2 SYGVNS. CDR3 bases: TGTGCCAGCAGTGTCATTAGTTCGGAGACCCAGTACTTC. Its translation is CASSVISSETQYF.

This clonotype was seen a few times. V is TRBV12-3 or TRBV12-4 and J is TRBJ2-3; 12 bases are a match to TRBD2. J lost 4 bases, V lost 8 bases, and 4 bases had no gene match. The CDR3 runs to 14 residues. DNA for the CDR3: TGTGCCAGCGGACTAGCGGGGAAATCAGATACGCAGTATTTT. Protein: CASGLAGKSDTQYF.

The chain has TRBV30 and TRBJ2-4; D is unclear. V lost 2 bases and J 0 bases, leaving 11 bases between the germline ends. The CDR3 is made up of 15 amino acids. Germline lookup yields CDR1 GTSNPN and CDR2 SVGIG (reference sequence). The CDR3 nucleotides read TGTGCCTGGAGTATAAGGACCGTAGCCAAAAACATTCAGTACTTC. This translates into CAWSIRTVAKNIQYF. Drawing the rest from reference TRBV30 and TRBJ2-4, the complete variable domain is SQTIHQWPATLVQPVGSPLSLECTVEGTSNPNLYWYRQAAGRGLQLLFYSVGIGQISSEVPQNLSASRPQDRQFILSSKKLLLSDSGFYLCAWSIRTVAKNIQYFGAGTRLSVL.

This clonotype was recorded a few times. This sequence joins TRBV10-3 and TRBJ1-5; D is unclear. CDR3 length equals 14 residues. From germline, CDR1 is ENHRY and CDR2 SYGVKD. Trimming took off 5 bases at V and 1 base at J, with 9 bases between the two ends. Here the CDR3 reads CAISPMGSNQPQHF. CDR3 coding DNA: TGTGCCATCAGTCCGATGGGGAGCAATCAGCCCCAGCATTTT.

This clonotype was detected a few times. The gene calls are TRBV5-1 and TRBJ1-6; TRBD1 matches at 7 bases. The germline V gene has CDR1 SGHRS and CDR2 YFSETQ. V shed 3 bases, J shed 4 bases, and the junction held 1 base outside the gene matches. The CDR3 sequence is 14 residues long. CDR3 region: CASSSQGYNSPLHF. The CDR3 DNA follows: TGCGCCAGCAGCTCACAGGGGTATAATTCACCCCTCCACTTT.

This chain uses TRBV6-6 with TRBJ1-1; D is unresolved. V was cut by 6 bases and J by 1 base, with 9 bases left in between. Germline V gene data show CDR1 as MNHNY and CDR2 as SVGAGI (reference sequence). CDR3 length: 13 amino acids. Here the CDR3 DNA reads TGTGCCAGCAGCAAAGCGGAGAACACTGAAGCTTTCTTT. The encoded protein is CASSKAENTEAFF.

V is TRBV5-6 and J is TRBJ2-1; D ambiguous. CDR3 length: 15 residues. Germline lookup yields CDR1 SGHDT and CDR2 YYEEEE. The ends were cut back, 6 bases at V and 7 bases at J, with 20 bases in the middle. The CDR3 coding sequence is TGTGCCAGCACCCGAAGATTGGTCAGGAAGAATGAGCAGTTCTTC. Its protein is CASTRRLVRKNEQFF.

CDR3 loop: CSALLHTGTGTATSTDTQYF. The CDR3 region has the DNA TGCAGTGCTCTCCTGCATACTGGGACCGGGACTGCTACTAGCACAGATACGCAGTATTTT. The chain has TRBV20-1 and TRBJ2-3, with D perhaps matching TRBD2 (6 bases). Trimming removed 5 bases at V and 0 bases at J, with 30 bases between. There are 20 residues in the CDR3. From germline, CDR1 is DFQATT and CDR2 SNEGSKA (reference sequence).